Shown below are 31 T cell receptor beta chains from a single sample sequenced in a study of blood T cell repertoires in COVID-19 (TCRdb year 2020). To prepare the library, the immunoSEQ multiplex PCR assay was applied. This immuneACCESS table, as held by TCRdb, lists in-frame sequences with V and J called but not all clones. Of the missing ones, under half trace to an unresolved V gene in checked studies; the others have no known cause. Present in this sample are fewer than 200,000 clones, around four fifths of which were seen just once. The ten largest clones represent 3.5% to 4% of the sample. Material for sequencing was PBMCs or T cells enriched from blood (not recorded which). These receptors were collected from a woman aged 45-65 years in a cohort exposed to, infected with or recovered from COVID-19 (not recorded which).

V and J are TRBV7-9 and TRBJ2-1; 7 bases align to TRBD2. This CDR3 region has 16 residues. Germline V CDR1 and CDR2: SEHNR, FQNEAQ (reference sequence). J lost 7 bases, V lost 6 bases, and 15 bases had no gene match. In DNA form, the CDR3 reads TGTGCCAGCAGTAAATGGGGGGGTCTCTCGGGGAATGAGCAGTTCTTC. Its translation: CASSKWGGLSGNEQFF.

In DNA, the CDR3 is TGCGCCAGCAGTGAGGGGCCGAACACTGAAGCTTTCTTT. As protein: CASSEGPNTEAFF. This chain links TRBV10-1 with TRBJ1-1; D is unclear. The germline CDR1 and CDR2 sequences are WNHNN and SYGVQD (reference sequence). CDR3 length equals 13 residues. The V end was cut by 2 bases, the J end by 1 base, with 5 bases between.

The rearrangement joins TRBV7-3 to TRBJ2-1, with 10 bases fitting TRBD1. Germline V gene sequence: CDR1 SGHTA, CDR2 FQGTGA. The V gene end was trimmed by 5 bases and the J gene end by 9 bases; junction bases not matched to a gene: 7. The CDR3 spans 14 residues. The DNA for the CDR3 is TGTGCCAGCAGCCTGGGACAGGGGATTGGTGAGCAGTTCTTC. Its protein is CASSLGQGIGEQFF.

The chain links TRBV30 to TRBJ2-1, with a weak D call TRBD1 (5 bases). The V gene lost 0 bases and the J gene lost 10 bases, with 13 bases spanning the gap. CDR1 is GTSNPN, CDR2 SVGIG, per germline (reference sequence). This CDR3 region has 13 residues. In DNA, the CDR3 is TGTGCCTGGAGTGTAAACTTTAGGGGAGAGCAGTTCTTC. Translated, it gives CAWSVNFRGEQFF.

In this sample, this clone turned up once. CDR3: CASSATGGVEKLFF. CDR3 bases: TGTGCCAGCAGCGCGACAGGGGGCGTTGAAAAACTGTTTTTT. This chain links TRBV5-5 with TRBJ1-4, with 10 bases matching TRBD1. CDR1 and CDR2 from the germline V gene are SGHKS and YYEKEE (reference sequence). This CDR3 region has 14 residues. V was pared by 4 bases and J by 7 bases, with 4 bases of the junction left unmatched. The full variable domain, rest sourced from reference TRBV5-5 and TRBJ1-4, is DAGVTQSPTHLIKTRGQQVTLRCSPISGHKSVSWYQQVLGQGPQFIFQYYEKEERGRGNFPDRFSARQFPNYSSELNVNALLLGDSALYLCASSATGGVEKLFFGSGTQLSVL.

The chain recombines TRBV10-3 with TRBJ2-3; D may be TRBD2 (5 bases). This CDR3 comprises 15 residues. V lost 2 bases and J 1 base, leaving 10 bases between the germline ends. The germline V gene has CDR1 ENHRY and CDR2 SYGVKD. CDR3 sequence (DNA): TGTGCCATCAGTGAGCCCCTTAGCGGCACAGATACGCAGTATTTT. Protein: CAISEPLSGTDTQYF.

The CDR3 here is CASSVAPNTEAFF. DNA for the CDR3: TGTGCCAGCAGCGTAGCCCCTAACACTGAAGCTTTCTTT. This chain links TRBV9 with TRBJ1-1; D ambiguous. V was clipped by 0 bases and J by 2 bases, with 5 bases between them. The CDR3 has 13 residues. Germline CDR1 and CDR2: SGDLS and YYNGEE.

This clone came up once. This chain links TRBV6-5 with TRBJ1-3; D is unresolved. Per the germline V gene, CDR1 is MNHEY and CDR2 is SVGAGI. Trimming shortened V by 4 bases and J by 0 bases, and 4 bases separated the two germline ends. This CDR3 contains 13 residues. The CDR3 DNA reads TGTGCCAGCAGTTCCCTCTCTGGAAACACCATATATTTT. This sequence encodes CASSSLSGNTIYF.

This clone was counted between two and nine times. V is TRBV19 and J is TRBJ1-3, with D perhaps TRBD1 (5 bases). Germline V lookup: CDR1 LNHDA, CDR2 SQIVND (reference sequence). The CDR3 has 15 residues. V lost 4 bases, J lost 0 bases, and 10 bases lay in between. The CDR3 DNA is TGTGCCAGTAGTAGGGGCAGGAACTCTGGAAACACCATATATTTT. Its protein product is CASSRGRNSGNTIYF.

The CDR3 coding sequence is TGCGCCAGCAGCGACCAACTAGCGGGACGCACAGATACGCAGTATTTT. It yields the protein CASSDQLAGRTDTQYF. The chain employs TRBV5-1 and TRBJ2-3, with TRBD2 matching over 10 bases. With 4 bases clipped from V and 1 base from J, the junction kept 6 bases outside the gene matches. Germline CDR1 reads SGHRS; CDR2 reads YFSETQ. The CDR3 is 16 amino acids.

The rearrangement uses TRBV11-1 and TRBJ1-4; 8 nucleotides align to TRBD1. Trimming removed 5 bases from V and 15 bases from J; junction bases left unmatched: 20. Germline V gene data show CDR1 as SGHAT and CDR2 as FQDESV (reference sequence). The CDR3 is made up of 16 amino acids. In DNA form, the CDR3 reads TGTGCCAGCAGCCCACGGCGCAGGGACAGGATCCCGTTGGTGTTTTTT. It codes for CASSPRRRDRIPLVFF.

This rearrangement joins TRBV18 to TRBJ2-1, with 8 nucleotides matching TRBD1. The CDR3 is 12 amino acids. The germline CDR1 and CDR2 sequences are KGHSH and LQKENI. The junction had 6 bases not matched to a gene; V was cut back by 4 bases and J by 13 bases. The CDR3 region has the DNA TGTGCCAGCTCACTAGGACAGGGTGGACAGTTCTTC. It translates to CASSLGQGGQFF.

The chain links TRBV9 to TRBJ1-3; 9 bases are a match to TRBD1. CDR3 size: 18 residues. The germline V gene has CDR1 SGDLS and CDR2 YYNGEE. V lost 4 bases to trimming and J lost 2 bases; unmatched junction nucleotides: 13. The CDR3 DNA sequence: TGTGCCAGCAGCCCATCGGTCGGGGACAGGGTAACTGGAAACACCATATATTTT. It translates to CASSPSVGDRVTGNTIYF.

This clone was detected once. The chain has TRBV18 and TRBJ2-7; the D gene is possibly TRBD1 (5 bases). The CDR3 runs to 16 residues. Deletions cut 4 bases from V and 2 bases from J, with 18 bases between. Germline CDR1 and CDR2: KGHSH and LQKENI. The DNA for the CDR3 is TGTGCCAGCTCACACCCTAACCAGGGATTCCCCTACGAGCAGTACTTC. This encodes CASSHPNQGFPYEQYF.

The chain links TRBV28 to TRBJ1-2, with a tentative D call TRBD1 (6 bases). The CDR3 is 14 residues long. The germline CDR1 and CDR2 sequences are MDHEN and SYDVKM. V was clipped by 0 bases and J by 7 bases, with 12 bases between them. The CDR3 spells CASSLWAGATGYTF. Written as DNA, the CDR3 is TGTGCCAGCAGTTTATGGGCAGGGGCCACTGGCTACACCTTC.

This clone occurred a few times. This chain connects TRBV7-3 to TRBJ2-2, with D maybe TRBD2 (6 bases). Trimming stripped 0 bases from V and 6 bases from J, with 14 bases between. The CDR3 has 16 residues. Germline assignment: CDR1 SGHTA and CDR2 FQGTGA. The CDR3 nucleotides are TGTGCCAGCAGCTTAACCACGGGACTCGGGCCCGGGGAGCTGTTTTTT. It codes for CASSLTTGLGPGELFF.

This chain connects TRBV13 to TRBJ1-3; 10 bases fit TRBD1. Germline V gives CDR1 PRHDT, CDR2 FYEKMQ (reference sequence). With 5 bases clipped from V and 0 bases from J, the junction kept 4 bases outside the gene matches. The CDR3 spans 16 residues. CDR3 loop: CASSPWTGGSGNTIYF. As DNA, the CDR3 is TGTGCCAGCAGCCCGTGGACAGGGGGCTCTGGAAACACCATATATTTT.

The chain uses TRBV19 and TRBJ1-1; D is perhaps TRBD1 (5 bases). V was clipped by 10 bases and J by 3 bases, with 15 bases between them. Germline lookup yields CDR1 LNHDA and CDR2 SQIVND (reference sequence). The length of the CDR3 is 13 residues. CDR3 loop: CATPPGGDTEAFF. The CDR3, as DNA: TGTGCCACCCCACCTGGGGGGGACACTGAAGCTTTCTTT.

The V call is TRBV28, the J call TRBJ1-6, with D unclear. V was shortened by 5 bases and J by 7 bases, with 27 bases between the two germline ends. The germline gives CDR1 MDHEN, CDR2 SYDVKM. The CDR3 has 19 residues. The CDR3 protein is CASSPSPAGRLGGNSPLHF. The CDR3 nucleotides are TGTGCCAGCAGTCCCTCACCAGCCGGGAGACTGGGCGGGAATTCACCCCTCCACTTT.

This rearrangement joins TRBV14 to TRBJ2-7; D might be TRBD1 (6 bases). The CDR3 consists of 15 residues. Germline assignment: CDR1 SGHDN and CDR2 FVKESK. Trimming left V 3 bases short and J 3 bases short, with 15 bases between. The CDR3 nucleotides are TGTGCCAGCAGCCAGCGACACGGGACATACTACGAGCAGTACTTC. Translated, it gives CASSQRHGTYYEQYF. The full variable domain, its missing parts supplied by reference TRBV14 and TRBJ2-7, is EAGVTQFPSHSVIEKGQTVTLRCDPISGHDNLYWYRRVMGKEIKFLLHFVKESKQDESGMPNNRFLAERTGGTYSTLKVQPAELEDSGVYFCASSQRHGTYYEQYFGPGTRLTVT.

The V gene is TRBV2, the J gene TRBJ1-3; tentative D call: TRBD1 (5 bases). CDR1 and CDR2 (germline): SNHLY, FYNNEI. The CDR3 covers 15 residues. The V end lost 10 bases, the J end lost 4 bases, and 20 bases lay between the germline ends. This CDR3 reads CATSAGRGWGNTIYF. CDR3 in DNA: TGTGCCACCTCAGCAGGTCGGGGGTGGGGAAACACCATATATTTT.

The chain employs TRBV11-2 and TRBJ2-1; D unclear. Trimming cost V 1 base and J 7 bases, with 2 bases left between them. Per the germline V gene, CDR1 is SGHAT and CDR2 is FQNNGV. The CDR3 spans 11 residues. The CDR3 sequence: CASSLANEQFF. The CDR3 nucleotides are TGTGCCAGCAGCTTAGCGAATGAGCAGTTCTTC.

The chain joins TRBV5-1 to TRBJ2-2; D gene unclear. V was cut by 5 bases and J by 3 bases, with 14 bases left in between. Germline assignment: CDR1 SGHRS and CDR2 YFSETQ. This CDR3 contains 15 residues. CDR3 region: CASSTGYTDTGELFF. For the CDR3, the DNA is TGCGCCAGCAGTACTGGCTACACAGACACCGGGGAGCTGTTTTTT.

The chain carries TRBV3-1 (or the pseudogene TRBV3-2) and TRBJ1-1, with unresolved D. V was clipped by 0 bases and J by 2 bases, with 4 bases between them. The germline gives CDR1 LGHDT, CDR2 YNNKEL (reference sequence). The CDR3 spans 13 residues. In nucleotides, the CDR3 is TGTGCCAGCAGCCAAGAGTTAAACACTGAAGCTTTCTTT. It translates to CASSQELNTEAFF.

The chain has TRBV24-1 and TRBJ1-5; 10 bases fit TRBD1. Germline V gene sequence: CDR1 KGHDR, CDR2 SFDVKD. The CDR3 sequence is 16 residues long. V shed 4 bases, J shed 7 bases, and the junction held 9 bases outside the gene matches. The CDR3 sequence: CATSERTGTGAQPQHF. CDR3 coding DNA: TGTGCCACCAGTGAACGCACCGGGACAGGGGCCCAGCCCCAGCATTTT.

The rearrangement joins TRBV28 to TRBJ2-7; no clear D. The CDR3 consists of 15 residues. In germline, CDR1 is MDHEN, CDR2 SYDVKM. The V end lost 10 bases, the J end lost 8 bases, and 27 bases lay between the germline ends. The CDR3 coding sequence is TGTGCCACCAACTCCCCCGATTCATCTTTTCGTAAGCAGTACTTC. This encodes CATNSPDSSFRKQYF.

This clone occurred once. The rearrangement uses TRBV7-2 and TRBJ2-5; 13 bases line up with TRBD2. CDR1 and CDR2 from the germline V gene are SGHTA and FQGNSA. V lost 5 bases to trimming and J lost 7 bases; unmatched junction nucleotides: 13. CDR3 length: 17 residues. CDR3 region: CASSAATGLAGAATQYF. The CDR3 nucleotides read TGTGCCAGCAGCGCCGCGACAGGACTAGCGGGAGCGGCGACCCAGTACTTC.

The CDR3 loop reads CATSRDLRTFNKALSSYEQYF. The CDR3 DNA is TGTGCCACCAGCAGAGACCTAAGGACTTTTAACAAGGCCCTGAGCTCCTACGAGCAGTACTTC. The J gene is TRBJ2-7, the V gene TRBV15, with a possible D match to TRBD2 (5 bases). The V end was cut by 0 bases, the J end by 0 bases, with 27 bases between. The germline V gene encodes CDR1 LNHNV and CDR2 YYDKDF (reference sequence). The CDR3 sequence is 21 residues long.

The chain combines TRBV29-1 with TRBJ1-2, with D perhaps matching TRBD1 (5 bases). The germline V gene has CDR1 SQVTM and CDR2 ANQGSEA. V lost 4 bases and J lost 4, with 16 bases in between. This CDR3 has 14 amino acids. The chain's CDR3 is CSVARVGEGYGYTF. The CDR3 region has the DNA TGCAGCGTTGCGAGGGTGGGGGAGGGCTATGGCTACACCTTC.

This chain links TRBV24-1 with TRBJ2-1; D perhaps matches TRBD2 (7 bases). V was pared by 5 bases and J by 10 bases, with 23 bases between. The CDR3 consists of 16 residues. In germline, CDR1 is KGHDR, CDR2 SFDVKD. Here the CDR3 reads CATSVQYPGGTSEQFF. The CDR3 coding sequence is TGTGCCACCAGTGTTCAATACCCCGGGGGGACATCGGAGCAGTTCTTC.

The CDR3 sequence is CASSLIRARGSYEQYF. The CDR3, as DNA: TGTGCCAGCAGTTTAATTAGAGCCAGGGGGTCCTACGAGCAGTACTTC. The chain carries TRBV28 and TRBJ2-7; 7 bases match TRBD1. CDR3 size: 16 residues. V trimming: 2 bases; J trimming: 1 base; junction bases outside the gene matches: 8. The V gene's germline CDR1 is MDHEN and CDR2 SYDVKM. Full variable domain (remainder filled in from reference TRBV28 and TRBJ2-7): DVKVTQSSRYLVKRTGEKVFLECVQDMDHENMFWYRQDPGLGLRLIYFSYDVKMKEKGDIPEGYSVSREKKERFSLILESASTNQTSMYLCASSLIRARGSYEQYFGPGTRLTVT.